Following are 6 T cell receptor beta chains from one sample sequenced in a study of T cells after yellow fever vaccination. Each CDR3 protein gets one entry after TCRdb re-called the 5' RACE reads with MiXCR. The sample records 65,000 to 90,000 distinct CDR3 sequences, less than 15% being singletons. Sequencing used CD8+ T cells not binding an NS4B(214-222) dextramer, sorted from PBMCs, obtained approximately 20 days after the first yellow fever vaccination. The receptors stem from a man aged 18 to 29 who received the YFV17D yellow fever vaccine.

The chain is built from TRBV5-1 and TRBJ1-3; D is possibly TRBD1 (6 bases). The CDR3 extends over 14 amino acids. Trimming left V 4 bases short and J 3 bases short, with 11 bases between. The germline CDR1 and CDR2 sequences are SGHRS and YFSETQ. The CDR3, as DNA: TGCGCCAGCAGCCCTACAGGGATTGGAAACACCATATATTTT. Translation: CASSPTGIGNTIYF.

This clonotype was found a few times. The genes are TRBV3-1 and TRBJ2-1; the match to TRBD2 covers 9 bases. V dropped 4 bases and J dropped 2; count of bases not matched to a gene: 6. Germline CDR1 is LGHDT and CDR2 is YNNKEL (reference sequence). The CDR3 extends over 16 amino acids. CDR3 loop: CASSRIAGEPYNEQFF. The CDR3 region has the DNA TGTGCCAGCAGCCGCATAGCGGGGGAGCCCTACAATGAGCAGTTCTTC.

The chain couples TRBV11-2 to TRBJ2-6; D gene unclear. V lost 5 bases, J lost 3 bases, and 14 bases lay in between. Germline assignment: CDR1 SGHAT and CDR2 FQNNGV. The CDR3 consists of 16 residues. The CDR3 DNA follows: TGTGCCAGCAGCGTGGGCGTTGGAGTTGGGGCCAACGTCCTGACTTTC. Residues: CASSVGVGVGANVLTF.

The V and J genes are TRBV2 and TRBJ1-2, with TRBD1 as a possible D gene (6 bases). The CDR3 is 14 residues long. V gave up 10 bases and J gave up 4 bases, with 19 bases separating them. The V gene's germline CDR1 is SNHLY and CDR2 FYNNEI. DNA of the CDR3: TGTGCCATCCAAGGGGGGGGAGACAGCTATGGCTACACCTTC. Translating gives CAIQGGGDSYGYTF.

This clonotype was counted a few times. The genes are TRBV12-3 or TRBV12-4 and TRBJ1-2; no clear D. Trimming cost V 6 bases and J 6 bases, with 14 bases left between them. The CDR3 consists of 13 residues. The CDR3 nucleotides are TGTGCCAGCAGCTATAGGCTGCGCGATGGCTACACCTTC. Protein product: CASSYRLRDGYTF.

The table lists this clonotype with a few counts. The chain couples TRBV20-1 to TRBJ2-2; a possible D gene is TRBD1 (5 bases). Per the germline V gene, CDR1 is DFQATT and CDR2 is SNEGSKA (reference sequence). This CDR3 has 15 amino acids. V lost 3 bases to trimming and J lost 0 bases, with 11 bases between them. The CDR3 loop is CSASEGASNTGELFF. The CDR3 DNA is TGCAGTGCTAGCGAAGGGGCCTCGAACACCGGGGAGCTGTTTTTT.